Presented here are 18 T cell receptor beta chains from one specimen sequenced in a study of T cells in Graves' hyperthyroidism and ophthalmopathy. TCR beta CDR3 regions were amplified from RNA. Primed by the HTBI set, a first-round RT-PCR was run on the TCR CDR3. TCRdb fed the multiplex PCR reads into MiXCR, producing one record per CDR3 protein. The sample consists of about 690,000 distinct CDR3 sequences, roughly 17% of them appearing once. The sample consisted of blood. These receptors were taken from a man aged 50-60 years with Graves' hyperthyroidism.

This clonotype was detected a few times. This rearrangement joins TRBV7-3 to TRBJ2-5; D is unresolved. The CDR3 spans 13 residues. Germline values: CDR1 SGHTA, CDR2 FQGTGA. V was trimmed by 2 bases and J by 4 bases, leaving 8 bases between them. The CDR3 region is CASSLDFRETQYF. In DNA form, the CDR3 reads TGTGCCAGCAGCTTAGACTTCCGAGAGACCCAGTACTTC.

Many counts were recorded for this clonotype. This rearrangement joins TRBV20-1 to TRBJ1-1; 7 bases are shared with TRBD1. The CDR3 has 14 residues. Looked up from germline, CDR1 is DFQATT and CDR2 is SNEGSKA (reference sequence). J lost 2 bases, V lost 4 bases, and 7 bases had no gene match. The CDR3 loop reads CSAKPGQRNTEAFF. The DNA for the CDR3 is TGCAGTGCTAAACCGGGACAGCGAAACACTGAAGCTTTCTTT.

This clonotype appeared many times. The V call is TRBV30, the J call TRBJ2-2, with a weak D call TRBD2 (5 bases). Trimming shortened V by 6 bases and J by 6 bases, and 17 bases separated the two germline ends. The CDR3 runs 14 residues. The germline V gene encodes CDR1 GTSNPN and CDR2 SVGIG (reference sequence). The CDR3 loop is CACSKRAPPGELFF. The CDR3 DNA reads as TGTGCCTGTTCAAAGAGGGCGCCCCCCGGGGAGCTGTTTTTT. Looking up the rest from reference TRBV30 and TRBJ2-2 gives the full variable domain: SQTIHQWPATLVQPVGSPLSLECTVEGTSNPNLYWYRQAAGRGLQLLFYSVGIGQISSEVPQNLSASRPQDRQFILSSKKLLLSDSGFYLCACSKRAPPGELFFGEGSRLTVL.

This clonotype was found a few times. J is TRBJ2-1 and V is TRBV24-1; TRBD2 matches at 16 bases. Germline V gives CDR1 KGHDR, CDR2 SFDVKD. Losses at the gene ends were 4 bases for V and 7 bases for J; bases not matched to a gene: 9. The CDR3 extends over 18 amino acids. In DNA form, the CDR3 reads TGTGCCACCAGTGACCCTTTAAGGGGACTAGCGGGAGGGAATGAGCAGTTCTTC. Its protein product is CATSDPLRGLAGGNEQFF.

This clonotype was recorded many times. The chain links TRBV2 to TRBJ1-1, with 7 bases that match TRBD1. Unmatched junction bases numbered 1, after V lost 6 bases and J lost 0 bases. The germline gives CDR1 SNHLY, CDR2 FYNNEI. The CDR3 is made up of 13 amino acids. The CDR3 here is CASRTGVNTEAFF. The DNA of the CDR3 is TGTGCCAGCAGAACAGGGGTGAACACTGAAGCTTTCTTT.

There are many counts of this clonotype. V gene TRBV25-1 combines with J gene TRBJ2-1; unclear D gene. In germline, CDR1 is MGHDK, CDR2 SYGVNS. The CDR3 runs to 14 residues. With 4 bases removed from V and 8 bases from J, the gap between germline ends came to 15 bases. CDR3 residues: CASSVSSAVYEQFF. CDR3 nucleotides: TGTGCCAGCAGTGTTTCAAGCGCGGTCTATGAGCAGTTCTTC.

The chain couples TRBV13 to TRBJ2-7; D perhaps matches TRBD1 (5 bases). With 1 base removed from V and 3 bases from J, the gap between germline ends came to 13 bases. CDR1 is PRHDT and CDR2 is FYEKMQ in the germline V gene (reference sequence). This CDR3 is 15 amino acids long. This CDR3 reads CASSLASQGNYEQYF. The CDR3 DNA is TGTGCCAGCAGCTTAGCCTCTCAGGGAAACTACGAGCAGTACTTC.

V usage is TRBV6-2 or TRBV6-3 and J usage is TRBJ2-1, with 14 bases fitting TRBD2. The CDR3 runs to 15 residues. The trim removed 5 bases at V and 7 bases at J, leaving 4 bases unmatched. CDR1 is MNHEY and CDR2 is SVGEGT in the germline V gene. The CDR3 loop is CASSGGTSGRNEQFF. The DNA of the CDR3 is TGTGCCAGCAGTGGTGGGACTAGCGGGAGAAATGAGCAGTTCTTC.

This clonotype was observed a few times. V usage is TRBV15 and J usage is TRBJ2-7; 8 nucleotides align to TRBD1. The germline V gene has CDR1 LNHNV and CDR2 YYDKDF (reference sequence). The CDR3 loop spans 16 amino acids. V lost 1 base to trimming and J lost 2 bases; unmatched junction nucleotides: 7. The CDR3 loop reads CATSRGSDRVAYEQYF. The DNA of the CDR3 is TGTGCCACCAGCAGAGGGTCGGACAGGGTGGCCTACGAGCAGTACTTC. Combining the CDR3 with reference TRBV15 and TRBJ2-7 gives the whole variable domain DAMVIQNPRYQVTQFGKPVTLSCSQTLNHNVMYWYQQKSSQAPKLLFHYYDKDFNNEADTPDNFQSRRPNTSFCFLDIRSPGLGDTAMYLCATSRGSDRVAYEQYFGPGTRLTVT.

This clonotype was seen a few times. The V gene is TRBV10-3, the J gene TRBJ1-1, with D hard to call. Trimming cost V 5 bases and J 4 bases, with 8 bases left between them. This CDR3 has 12 residues. Germline CDR1 reads ENHRY; CDR2 reads SYGVKD. In nucleotides, the CDR3 is TGTGCCATCAGTCCAGTAGGCACTGAAGCTTTCTTT. Amino acid sequence: CAISPVGTEAFF.

There are a few counts of this clonotype. The genes are TRBV6-1 and TRBJ1-4; D not resolved. V was trimmed by 9 bases and J by 8 bases, leaving 13 bases between them. The V gene's germline CDR1 is MNHNS and CDR2 SASEGT. The CDR3 sequence is 12 residues long. The CDR3 sequence: CASESDGEKLFF. The CDR3 DNA sequence: TGTGCCAGTGAATCGGATGGCGAAAAACTGTTTTTT.

This clonotype has ten or more counts. The chain couples TRBV7-3 to TRBJ2-7; D is unclear. This CDR3 region has 16 residues. V shed 1 base and J shed 5 bases, with 18 bases lying between them. Looked up from germline, CDR1 is SGHTA and CDR2 is FQGTGA. Here the CDR3 DNA reads TGTGCCAGCAGCTTAATCGGCCAAAGTCTAAGCGACGAGCAGTACTTC. Its protein product is CASSLIGQSLSDEQYF.

This clonotype was observed many times. The chain links TRBV11-2 to TRBJ1-2; no definite D call. Germline V gene sequence: CDR1 SGHAT, CDR2 FQNNGV. Trimming stripped 0 bases from V and 8 bases from J, with 19 bases between. This CDR3 is built from 16 residues. The CDR3 DNA follows: TGTGCCAGCAGCTTAGATTCCCATAGGGCTCGGGGAGGCTACACCTTC. It translates to CASSLDSHRARGGYTF.

The genes are TRBV7-8 and TRBJ2-7; D unresolved. Germline V lookup: CDR1 SGHVS, CDR2 FQNEAQ. Between the trimmed V and J ends, which lost 6 bases and 3 bases, there was a span of 15 bases. The CDR3 consists of 14 residues. CDR3 DNA sequence: TGTGCCAGCAGTCCCGTGATGGGCTACTACGAGCAGTACTTC. Translation gives CASSPVMGYYEQYF.

This clonotype was picked up a small number of times. The V gene is TRBV5-8, the J gene TRBJ1-2; the D gene is possibly TRBD1 (5 bases). Germline CDR1 reads SGHTS; CDR2 reads YDEGEE. The V and J ends lost 5 bases and 5 bases respectively, with 13 bases between them. The CDR3 runs to 13 residues. The CDR3 DNA sequence: TGTGCCAGCAGGCCGACAGAGATATATGGCTACACCTTC. It is translated as CASRPTEIYGYTF.

This clonotype came up a few times. The CDR3 nucleotides read TGTGCCAGCGGGAATTACCCCTACGAGCAGTACTTC. It yields the protein CASGNYPYEQYF. The chain links TRBV27 to TRBJ2-7; D remains ambiguous. Trimming left V 8 bases short and J 2 bases short, with 10 bases between. Germline CDR1 and CDR2: MNHEY and SMNVEV (reference sequence). The CDR3 is 12 amino acids.

This clonotype was found many times. The J gene is TRBJ2-7, the V gene TRBV12-3 or TRBV12-4; tentatively, D is TRBD1 (5 bases). V gave up 8 bases and J gave up 0 bases, with 11 bases separating them. The CDR3 sequence is 13 residues long. The CDR3, as DNA: TGTGCCAGCGTCGGCACAGGCTCCTACGAGCAGTACTTC. This translates into CASVGTGSYEQYF.

Remarks on this clonotype: Sequence at one end of the junction differs from germline and may be a read error. The CDR3 nucleotides read TGCAGTGCTAGAAAACTGTCCACAGATACGCAATATTTT. Its protein is CSARKLSTDTQYF. The chain combines TRBV20-1 with TRBJ2-3; D remains ambiguous. The CDR3 covers 13 residues. The V gene's germline CDR1 is DFQATT and CDR2 SNEGSKA (reference sequence).